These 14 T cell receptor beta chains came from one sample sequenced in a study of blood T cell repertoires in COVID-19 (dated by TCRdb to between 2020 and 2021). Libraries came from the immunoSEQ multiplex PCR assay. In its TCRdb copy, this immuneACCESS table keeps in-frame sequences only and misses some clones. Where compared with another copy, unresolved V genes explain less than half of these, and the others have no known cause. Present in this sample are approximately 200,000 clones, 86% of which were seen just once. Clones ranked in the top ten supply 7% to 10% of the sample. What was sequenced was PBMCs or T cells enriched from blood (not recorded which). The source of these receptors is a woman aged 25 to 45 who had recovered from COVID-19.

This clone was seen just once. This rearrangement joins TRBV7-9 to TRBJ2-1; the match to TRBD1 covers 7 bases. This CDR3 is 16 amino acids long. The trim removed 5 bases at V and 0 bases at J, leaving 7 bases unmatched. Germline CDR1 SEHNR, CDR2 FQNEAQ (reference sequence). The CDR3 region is CASSPWGQLSYNEQFF. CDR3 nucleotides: TGTGCCAGCAGCCCCTGGGGACAGCTCTCCTACAATGAGCAGTTCTTC.

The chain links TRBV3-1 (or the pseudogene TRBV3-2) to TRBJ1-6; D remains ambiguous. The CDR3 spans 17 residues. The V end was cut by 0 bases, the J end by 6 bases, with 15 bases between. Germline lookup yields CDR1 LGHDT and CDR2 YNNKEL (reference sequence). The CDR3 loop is CASSQEGQASFNSPLHF. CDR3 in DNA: TGTGCCAGCAGCCAAGAAGGCCAAGCGTCATTTAATTCACCCCTCCACTTT.

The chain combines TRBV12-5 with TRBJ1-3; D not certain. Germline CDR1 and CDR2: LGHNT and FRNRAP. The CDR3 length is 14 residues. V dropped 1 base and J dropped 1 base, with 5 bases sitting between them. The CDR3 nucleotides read TGTGCTAGTGGTTTGGGGAGTTCTGGAAACACCATATATTTT. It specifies CASGLGSSGNTIYF. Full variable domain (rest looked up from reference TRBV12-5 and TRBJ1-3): DARVTQTPRHKVTEMGQEVTMRCQPILGHNTVFWYRQTMMQGLELLAYFRNRAPLDDSGMPKDRFSAEMPDATLATLKIQPSEPRDSAVYFCASGLGSSGNTIYFGEGSWLTVV.

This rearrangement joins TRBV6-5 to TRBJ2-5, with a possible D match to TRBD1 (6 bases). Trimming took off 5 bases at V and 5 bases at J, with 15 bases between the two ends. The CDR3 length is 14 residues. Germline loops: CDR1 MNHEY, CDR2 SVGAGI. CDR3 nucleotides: TGTGCCAGCAGTATTTACAGGGCTGGGGAGACCCAGTACTTC. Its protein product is CASSIYRAGETQYF.

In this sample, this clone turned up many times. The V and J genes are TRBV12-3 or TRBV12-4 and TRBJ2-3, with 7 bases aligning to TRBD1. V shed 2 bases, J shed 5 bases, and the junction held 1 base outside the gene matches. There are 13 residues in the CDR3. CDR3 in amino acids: CASSLRDRDTQYF. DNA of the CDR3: TGTGCCAGCAGTTTAAGGGACAGAGATACGCAGTATTTT.

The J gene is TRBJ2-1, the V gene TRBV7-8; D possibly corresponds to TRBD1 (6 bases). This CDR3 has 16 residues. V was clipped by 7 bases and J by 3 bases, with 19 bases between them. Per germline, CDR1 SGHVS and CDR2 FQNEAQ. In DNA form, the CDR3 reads TGTGCCAGCAACCCGACACTGGGACATAACTACAATGAGCAGTTCTTC. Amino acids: CASNPTLGHNYNEQFF.

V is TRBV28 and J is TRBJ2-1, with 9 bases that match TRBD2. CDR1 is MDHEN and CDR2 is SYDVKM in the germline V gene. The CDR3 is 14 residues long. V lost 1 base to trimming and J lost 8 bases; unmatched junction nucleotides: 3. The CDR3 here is CASSLLAGVHEQFF. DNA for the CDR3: TGTGCCAGCAGTTTATTAGCGGGAGTACATGAGCAGTTCTTC. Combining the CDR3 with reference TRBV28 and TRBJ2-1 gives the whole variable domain DVKVTQSSRYLVKRTGEKVFLECVQDMDHENMFWYRQDPGLGLRLIYFSYDVKMKEKGDIPEGYSVSREKKERFSLILESASTNQTSMYLCASSLLAGVHEQFFGPGTRLTVL.

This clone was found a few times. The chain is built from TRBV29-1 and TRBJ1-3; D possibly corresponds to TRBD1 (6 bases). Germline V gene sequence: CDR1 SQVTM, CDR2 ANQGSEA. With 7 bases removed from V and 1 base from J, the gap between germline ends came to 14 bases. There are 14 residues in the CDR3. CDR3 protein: CSGTITGSGNTIYF. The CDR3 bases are TGCAGCGGTACAATTACAGGGTCTGGAAACACCATATATTTT.

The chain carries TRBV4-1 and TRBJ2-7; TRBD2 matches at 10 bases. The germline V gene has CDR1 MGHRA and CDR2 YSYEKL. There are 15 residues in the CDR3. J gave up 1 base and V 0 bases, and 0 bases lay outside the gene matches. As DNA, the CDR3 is TGCGCCAGCAGCCAAGAACTAGCGGGGTCCTACGAGCAGTACTTC. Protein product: CASSQELAGSYEQYF.

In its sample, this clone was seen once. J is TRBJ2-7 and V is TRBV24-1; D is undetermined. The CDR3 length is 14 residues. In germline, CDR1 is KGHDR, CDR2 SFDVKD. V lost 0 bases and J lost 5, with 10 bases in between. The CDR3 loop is CATSDLGRTDEQYF. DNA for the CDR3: TGTGCCACCAGTGATTTGGGTCGAACGGACGAGCAGTACTTC.

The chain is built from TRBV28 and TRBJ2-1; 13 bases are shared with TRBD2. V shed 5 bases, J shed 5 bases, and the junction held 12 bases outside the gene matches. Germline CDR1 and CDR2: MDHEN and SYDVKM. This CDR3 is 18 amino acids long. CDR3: CASSTGTSGIAYHNEQFF. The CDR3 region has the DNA TGTGCCAGCAGTACTGGGACTAGCGGGATTGCCTACCACAATGAGCAGTTCTTC.

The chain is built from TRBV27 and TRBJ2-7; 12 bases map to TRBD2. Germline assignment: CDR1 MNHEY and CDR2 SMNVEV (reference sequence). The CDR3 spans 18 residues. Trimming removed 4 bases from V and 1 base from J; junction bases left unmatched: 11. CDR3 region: CASSSLGLAGLLSYEQYF. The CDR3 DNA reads TGTGCCAGCAGTTCCCTAGGACTAGCGGGACTACTTTCCTACGAGCAGTACTTC.

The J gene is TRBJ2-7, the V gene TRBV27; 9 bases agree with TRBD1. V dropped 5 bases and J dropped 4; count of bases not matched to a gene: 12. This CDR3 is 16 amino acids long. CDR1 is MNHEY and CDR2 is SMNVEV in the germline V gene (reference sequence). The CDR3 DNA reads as TGTGCCAGCAGTACCCCGGGACAGGGTGCAGCGTACGAGCAGTACTTC. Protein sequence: CASSTPGQGAAYEQYF.

The CDR3 sequence: CASSLSGSGKSAVEQFF. The DNA of the CDR3 is TGCGCCAGCAGCTTGTCAGGTAGCGGGAAGTCTGCGGTTGAGCAGTTCTTC. The genes are TRBV5-1 and TRBJ2-1; 8 bases line up with TRBD2. CDR3 length: 17 amino acids. The junction had 15 bases not matched to a gene; V was cut back by 1 base and J by 9 bases. The V gene's germline CDR1 is SGHRS and CDR2 YFSETQ. Based on the CDR3 plus reference TRBV5-1 and TRBJ2-1, the full variable domain is KAGVTQTPRYLIKTRGQQVTLSCSPISGHRSVSWYQQTPGQGLQFLFEYFSETQRNKGNFPGRFSGRQFSNSRSEMNVSTLELGDSALYLCASSLSGSGKSAVEQFFGPGTRLTVL.